This passage covers 13 T cell receptor beta chains from one sample sequenced in a study of cytomegalovirus exposure and HLA in healthy donors. 60 Vbeta and 13 Jbeta primers were used in PCR. The table came from immunoSEQ multiplex PCR; TCRdb's copy has only in-frame clones and leaves some out. Across about 200,000 clones, the top ten clones capture around 0.74% of the sample. Specimen: PBMCs. These TCRs come from a boy aged 5-17 years in good health and CMV-seronegative.

The chain couples TRBV30 to TRBJ1-4; TRBD1 matches at 9 bases. Germline lookup yields CDR1 GTSNPN and CDR2 SVGIG (reference sequence). V lost 4 bases to trimming and J lost 7 bases; unmatched junction nucleotides: 7. The CDR3 is made up of 14 amino acids. In DNA, the CDR3 is TGTGCCTGGAACGGACAGGGGTTGGTTGAAAAACTGTTTTTT. Translated, it gives CAWNGQGLVEKLFF. The full variable domain, rest sourced from reference TRBV30 and TRBJ1-4, is SQTIHQWPATLVQPVGSPLSLECTVEGTSNPNLYWYRQAAGRGLQLLFYSVGIGQISSEVPQNLSASRPQDRQFILSSKKLLLSDSGFYLCAWNGQGLVEKLFFGSGTQLSVL.

This sequence joins TRBV18 and TRBJ2-1; 11 bases agree with TRBD1. V lost 0 bases to trimming and J lost 8 bases; unmatched junction nucleotides: 6. The CDR3 runs 16 residues. Germline lookup yields CDR1 KGHSH and CDR2 LQKENI. CDR3 nucleotides: TGTGCCAGCTCACCACCCTTAGGACAGGGGGCGGATGAGCAGTTCTTC. Its protein product is CASSPPLGQGADEQFF. The whole variable domain, filled in from reference TRBV18 and TRBJ2-1, reads NAGVMQNPRHLVRRRGQEARLRCSPMKGHSHVYWYRQLPEEGLKFMVYLQKENIIDESGMPKERFSAEFPKEGPSILRIQQVVRGDSAAYFCASSPPLGQGADEQFFGPGTRLTVL.

The chain carries TRBV10-1 and TRBJ2-1; D unresolved. Germline values: CDR1 WNHNN, CDR2 SYGVQD (reference sequence). Deletions cut 0 bases from V and 8 bases from J, with 11 bases between. The CDR3 consists of 14 residues. CDR3 protein: CASSESGRFDEQFF. CDR3 in DNA: TGCGCCAGCAGTGAGTCCGGCAGGTTCGATGAGCAGTTCTTC.

This chain links TRBV7-7 with TRBJ2-5, with 10 positions matching TRBD1. From germline, CDR1 is SSHAT and CDR2 FNYEAQ (reference sequence). There are 16 residues in the CDR3. This chain's CDR3 is CASGDRQGAPRETQYF. The DNA for the CDR3 is TGTGCTAGCGGTGACCGACAGGGGGCGCCCCGGGAGACCCAGTACTTC.

This rearrangement joins TRBV13 to TRBJ1-1; D gene unclear. CDR3 length: 14 residues. Germline V gene lookup returns CDR1 PRHDT and CDR2 FYEKMQ (reference sequence). Trimming left V 5 bases short and J 2 bases short, with 12 bases between. CDR3 loop: CASSDYSYNTEAFF. In nucleotides, the CDR3 is TGTGCCAGCAGCGACTACAGCTACAACACTGAAGCTTTCTTT.

This chain links TRBV5-6 with TRBJ2-2, with D possibly matching TRBD1 (6 bases). The CDR3 is made up of 13 amino acids. From germline, CDR1 is SGHDT and CDR2 YYEEEE. V was shortened by 3 bases and J by 7 bases, with 10 bases between the two germline ends. CDR3 amino acids: CASSSQGFGELFF. Here the CDR3 DNA reads TGTGCCAGCAGCTCTCAGGGGTTCGGGGAGCTGTTTTTT.

The chain recombines TRBV6-5 with TRBJ2-7; perhaps TRBD1 as D (5 bases). Germline CDR1 and CDR2: MNHEY and SVGAGI. This CDR3 is 12 amino acids long. V lost 5 bases and J 6 bases, leaving 11 bases between the germline ends. CDR3 loop: CASSLDSSEQYF. The CDR3 DNA reads TGTGCCAGCAGTCTCGACAGCTCCGAGCAGTACTTC.

This chain joins TRBV27 and TRBJ1-2, with D unclear. Germline-derived CDR1 and CDR2 are MNHEY and SMNVEV (reference sequence). V lost 6 bases and J lost 4, with 15 bases in between. This CDR3 is built from 14 residues. CDR3 in amino acids: CASSLTGVGYGYTF. The DNA of the CDR3 is TGTGCCAGCAGCTTGACCGGGGTCGGCTATGGCTACACCTTC.

This sequence joins TRBV7-9 and TRBJ1-2; D is possibly TRBD1 (5 bases). The V and J ends lost 2 bases and 4 bases respectively, with 23 bases between them. The CDR3 runs to 18 residues. Germline assignment: CDR1 SEHNR and CDR2 FQNEAQ (reference sequence). The DNA of the CDR3 is TGTGCCAGCAGCTTACTACCCGCCGGGACTGGCCAGAGCTATGGCTACACCTTC. Protein product: CASSLLPAGTGQSYGYTF.

The V call is TRBV30, the J call TRBJ2-2; D is perhaps TRBD2 (6 bases). Between the trimmed V and J ends, which lost 2 bases and 5 bases, there was a span of 12 bases. This CDR3 spans 14 amino acids. CDR1 and CDR2 (germline): GTSNPN, SVGIG (reference sequence). The CDR3 DNA follows: TGTGCCTGGAGTCGACTAGTGCCGACCGGGGAGCTGTTTTTT. Protein sequence: CAWSRLVPTGELFF.

The chain links TRBV27 to TRBJ2-2, with 9 positions matching TRBD1. The CDR3 totals 17 residues. CDR1 and CDR2 (germline): MNHEY, SMNVEV (reference sequence). V gave up 4 bases and J gave up 3 bases; unmatched junction bases: 9. The CDR3 bases are TGTGCCAGCAGTTCACCCACGGACAGGGGCGACACCGGGGAGCTGTTTTTT. It yields the protein CASSSPTDRGDTGELFF.

The chain links TRBV6-4 to TRBJ2-7; D not certain. Trimming shortened V by 0 bases and J by 6 bases, and 9 bases separated the two germline ends. CDR1 MRHNA and CDR2 SNTAGT come from the germline V gene. The CDR3 consists of 13 residues. The CDR3 DNA follows: TGTGCCAGCAGTGACTCCGAGAGAGGCGAGCAGTACTTC. Protein product: CASSDSERGEQYF.

The J gene is TRBJ2-1, the V gene TRBV14; D ambiguous. Trimming took 1 base from V and 4 from J, leaving 11 bases between them. The CDR3 loop spans 15 amino acids. Germline V gives CDR1 SGHDN, CDR2 FVKESK. CDR3 in amino acids: CASSQVYWFYNEQFF. The DNA of the CDR3 is TGTGCCAGCAGCCAAGTCTATTGGTTTTACAATGAGCAGTTCTTC.